Following are 12 T cell receptor beta chains from one sample sequenced in a study of cytomegalovirus exposure and HLA in healthy donors. With 60 Vbeta and 13 Jbeta primers, the PCR was carried out. Some clones are missing from TCRdb's copy, which holds only in-frame ones; the method was immunoSEQ multiplex PCR. The repertoire holds tens of thousands of clones, with roughly 80% as singletons. What was sequenced was PBMCs. The origin of the receptors is a young man in good health and CMV-seronegative.

The chain is built from TRBV29-1 and TRBJ1-2; D is perhaps TRBD1 (5 bases). Per germline, CDR1 SQVTM and CDR2 ANQGSEA. This CDR3 spans 12 amino acids. V lost 7 bases to trimming and J lost 2 bases, with 11 bases between them. The CDR3 spells CSALGGNYGYTF. The CDR3, as DNA: TGCAGCGCATTGGGGGGGAACTATGGCTACACCTTC. Complete variable domain (other parts from reference TRBV29-1 and TRBJ1-2): SAVISQKPSRDICQRGTSLTIQCQVDSQVTMMFWYRQQPGQSLTLIATANQGSEATYESGFVIDKFPISRPNLTFSTLTVSNMSPEDSSIYLCSALGGNYGYTFGSGTRLTVV.

J is TRBJ2-7 and V is TRBV11-2; the D gene is possibly TRBD1 (6 bases). Germline lookup yields CDR1 SGHAT and CDR2 FQNNGV. Trimming left V 3 bases short and J 0 bases short, with 9 bases between. This CDR3 is built from 14 residues. CDR3 in amino acids: CASSLGHHSYEQYF. The CDR3 region has the DNA TGTGCCAGCAGCTTGGGACATCACTCCTACGAGCAGTACTTC.

There are a few counts of this clone. CDR3 sequence (DNA): TGCGCCAGCAGCGCAAGCGGGACTAGCGCATACAATGAGCAGTTCTTC. As protein: CASSASGTSAYNEQFF. The chain links TRBV4-3 to TRBJ2-1, with 10 bases identical to TRBD2. This CDR3 spans 16 amino acids. Trimming took 5 bases from V and 4 from J; bases not matched to a gene: 8. CDR1 and CDR2 from the germline V gene are LGHNA and YSLEER.

The V and J genes are TRBV13 and TRBJ2-2, with 9 positions matching TRBD1. The CDR3 covers 15 residues. The V segment lost 5 bases and the J segment 5 bases; nucleotides outside the gene matches: 6. Per germline, CDR1 PRHDT and CDR2 FYEKMQ (reference sequence). CDR3 nucleotide sequence: TGTGCCAGCAGCCCGGGGACAGGGAATACCGGGGAGCTGTTTTTT. Amino acid sequence: CASSPGTGNTGELFF.

V and J are TRBV9 and TRBJ2-2; TRBD2 matches at 7 bases. The ends lost 4 bases at V and 5 bases at J; junction bases unmatched: 5. CDR3 length: 14 residues. CDR1 and CDR2 (germline): SGDLS, YYNGEE. The CDR3 is CASSPAGGTGELFF. Here the CDR3 DNA reads TGTGCCAGCAGCCCTGCCGGGGGGACCGGGGAGCTGTTTTTT.

The chain recombines TRBV15 with TRBJ2-7; 9 bases fit TRBD1. J lost 4 bases, V lost 3 bases, and 7 bases had no gene match. Germline V gene sequence: CDR1 LNHNV, CDR2 YYDKDF (reference sequence). The CDR3 is 15 residues long. The DNA for the CDR3 is TGTGCCACCAGCAGTCCGGGACAGGGACGTTACGAGCAGTACTTC. Its translation: CATSSPGQGRYEQYF.

The chain joins TRBV11-2 to TRBJ1-2, with D unclear. Germline lookup yields CDR1 SGHAT and CDR2 FQNNGV. The CDR3 loop spans 15 amino acids. V lost 4 bases and J 3 bases, leaving 15 bases between the germline ends. Written as DNA, the CDR3 is TGTGCCAGCAGCTCGCGGGCCGCTTGGGACTATGGCTACACCTTC. It specifies CASSSRAAWDYGYTF.

The chain recombines TRBV28 with TRBJ1-4; TRBD1 matches 9 bases. The ends lost 5 bases at V and 4 bases at J; junction bases unmatched: 2. The CDR3 runs 14 residues. Germline assignment: CDR1 MDHEN and CDR2 SYDVKM. The DNA of the CDR3 is TGTGCCAGCAGTCTGACAGGGGGTAATGAAAAACTGTTTTTT. It specifies CASSLTGGNEKLFF. The whole variable domain, remainder taken from reference TRBV28 and TRBJ1-4, is DVKVTQSSRYLVKRTGEKVFLECVQDMDHENMFWYRQDPGLGLRLIYFSYDVKMKEKGDIPEGYSVSREKKERFSLILESASTNQTSMYLCASSLTGGNEKLFFGSGTQLSVL.

The chain employs TRBV11-3 and TRBJ2-5; D is perhaps TRBD2 (6 bases). Trimming left V 5 bases short and J 7 bases short, with 11 bases between. The germline gives CDR1 SGHNT, CDR2 YENEEA. This CDR3 is 12 amino acids long. CDR3 sequence (DNA): TGTGCCAGCAGCCGGGGGTACGGGACCCAGTACTTC. It yields the protein CASSRGYGTQYF.

This rearrangement joins TRBV7-2 to TRBJ2-2; maybe TRBD2 (6 bases). Trimming stripped 3 bases from V and 0 bases from J, with 14 bases between. Germline CDR1 and CDR2: SGHTA and FQGNSA. The CDR3 length is 17 residues. The CDR3 bases are TGTGCCAGCAGCTTCGGGTTCGGGAGTTCGAACACCGGGGAGCTGTTTTTT. Protein sequence: CASSFGFGSSNTGELFF.

The chain employs TRBV5-1 and TRBJ2-1; TRBD1 aligns across 7 bases. The CDR3 covers 15 residues. The trim removed 0 bases at V and 3 bases at J, leaving 3 bases unmatched. Germline values: CDR1 SGHRS, CDR2 YFSETQ. The CDR3 DNA is TGCGCCAGCAGCTTGGGACAGGGCAGCTACAATGAGCAGTTCTTC. Translation gives CASSLGQGSYNEQFF.

A word on this clone: At the DNA level, this CDR3 is encoded by other sequences in the same sample as well. The chain uses TRBV2 and TRBJ1-2, with D perhaps matching TRBD1 (6 bases). The V end lost 6 bases, the J end lost 9 bases, and 17 bases lay between the germline ends. The CDR3 length is 13 residues. CDR1 is SNHLY, CDR2 FYNNEI, per germline. CDR3 in amino acids: CASSGNRARSYTF. As DNA, the CDR3 is TGTGCCAGCAGCGGTAACAGGGCGAGGAGCTACACCTTC.